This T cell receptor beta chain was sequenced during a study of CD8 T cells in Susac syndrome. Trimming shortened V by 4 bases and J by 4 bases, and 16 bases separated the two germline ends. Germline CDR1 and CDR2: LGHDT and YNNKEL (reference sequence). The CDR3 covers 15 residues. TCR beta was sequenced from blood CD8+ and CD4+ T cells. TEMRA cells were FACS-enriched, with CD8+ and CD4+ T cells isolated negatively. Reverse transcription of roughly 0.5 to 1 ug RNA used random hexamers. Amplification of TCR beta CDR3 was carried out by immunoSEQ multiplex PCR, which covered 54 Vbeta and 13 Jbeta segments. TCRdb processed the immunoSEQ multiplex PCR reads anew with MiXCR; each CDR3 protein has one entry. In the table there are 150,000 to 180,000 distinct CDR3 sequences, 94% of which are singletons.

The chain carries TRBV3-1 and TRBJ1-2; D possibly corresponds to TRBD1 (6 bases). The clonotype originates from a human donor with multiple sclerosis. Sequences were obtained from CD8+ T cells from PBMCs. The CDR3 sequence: CASSPERQEIYGYTF. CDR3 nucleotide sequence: TGTGCCAGCAGCCCGGAAAGACAGGAGATCTATGGCTACACCTTC.